This is a list of T cell receptor beta chains from one sample in a study of T-cell reconstitution after alpha-beta-depleted transplantation in children. In TCRdb, the PCR reads were re-called with MiXCR into one record per CDR3 protein. Here the sample spans more than 550,000 distinct CDR3 sequences, about 10% being singletons. Source: PBMCs from the stem cell graft donor, taken from the stem cell graft. These TCRs come from a human donor who donated a stem cell graft to a child with acute myeloid leukemia. Each CDR3 is given with its conserved first and last residue. Each record gives: J gene, V gene, D gene, clone size, CDR3 protein, CDR3 DNA. The D gene is left open where the match is weak. Not all rows give a size; the values are once, few, many and, for expanded clones, a class.

j_call: TRBJ2-1
v_call: TRBV7-9
d_call: TRBD2
clone_size: .
cdr3_aa: CASSASPGRTSYNEQFF
cdr3_nt: TGTGCCAGCAGCGCCTCTCCCGGGAGGACGTCCTACAATGAGCAGTTCTTC

j_call: TRBJ2-1
v_call: TRBV6-2/TRBV6-3
d_call: TRBD2
clone_size: many
cdr3_aa: CASSLRGGYNEQFF
cdr3_nt: TGTGCCAGCAGTTTGCGCGGGGGCTACAATGAGCAGTTCTTC

j_call: TRBJ2-1
v_call: TRBV20-1
d_call: TRBD1
clone_size: .
cdr3_aa: CSARQDRDNEQFF
cdr3_nt: TGCAGTGCTAGACAGGACAGGGACAATGAGCAGTTCTTC

j_call: TRBJ2-1
v_call: TRBV30
d_call: .
clone_size: few
cdr3_aa: CAWSDPGYGSPNNEQFF
cdr3_nt: TGTGCCTGGAGTGACCCGGGGTACGGGAGCCCGAACAATGAGCAGTTCTTC

j_call: TRBJ2-1
v_call: TRBV11-2
d_call: TRBD1
clone_size: many
cdr3_aa: CASSPDRDREQFF
cdr3_nt: TGTGCCAGCAGCCCGGACAGGGACCGCGAGCAGTTCTTC

j_call: TRBJ2-7
v_call: TRBV7-2
d_call: .
clone_size: .
cdr3_aa: CASSLAGPLGYEQYF
cdr3_nt: TGTGCCAGCAGCTTAGCCGGCCCCCTAGGGTACGAGCAGTACTTC

j_call: TRBJ1-5
v_call: TRBV19
d_call: .
clone_size: few
cdr3_aa: CASSEAPGRGDQPQHF
cdr3_nt: TGTGCCAGTAGTGAAGCACCTGGGAGGGGTGATCAGCCCCAGCATTTT

j_call: TRBJ2-7
v_call: TRBV7-2
d_call: .
clone_size: many
cdr3_aa: CASSSSMIYEQYF
cdr3_nt: TGTGCCAGCAGCTCCTCAATGATCTACGAGCAGTACTTC

j_call: TRBJ2-3
v_call: TRBV7-2
d_call: TRBD1
clone_size: few
cdr3_aa: CASSRQGTGTDTQYF
cdr3_nt: TGTGCCAGCAGCCGACAGGGGACAGGGACAGATACGCAGTATTTT

j_call: TRBJ2-1
v_call: TRBV9
d_call: TRBD1
clone_size: few
cdr3_aa: CASSAAGTGSHEQFF
cdr3_nt: TGTGCCAGCAGCGCCGCCGGGACAGGGTCGCATGAGCAGTTCTTC

j_call: TRBJ2-7
v_call: TRBV18
d_call: TRBD1
clone_size: .
cdr3_aa: CASSPPGQASYEQYF
cdr3_nt: TGTGCCAGCTCACCGCCGGGACAGGCTTCCTACGAGCAGTACTTC

j_call: TRBJ2-2
v_call: TRBV12-3/TRBV12-4
d_call: TRBD2
clone_size: .
cdr3_aa: CASGLEYGGELFF
cdr3_nt: TGTGCCAGCGGACTAGAGTATGGCGGGGAGCTGTTTTTT

j_call: TRBJ2-5
v_call: TRBV6-2/TRBV6-3
d_call: TRBD1
clone_size: .
cdr3_aa: CASSYSTGAPQETQYF
cdr3_nt: TGTGCCAGCAGTTACTCGACAGGGGCGCCCCAAGAGACCCAGTACTTC

j_call: TRBJ2-7
v_call: TRBV29-1
d_call: TRBD2
clone_size: few
cdr3_aa: CSVQTLAGGHGEQYF
cdr3_nt: TGCAGCGTTCAAACCCTAGCGGGAGGCCATGGGGAGCAGTACTTC

j_call: TRBJ2-2
v_call: TRBV27
d_call: .
clone_size: many
cdr3_aa: CASSSRPMKNTGELFF
cdr3_nt: TGTGCCAGCAGTTCGAGGCCTATGAAGAACACTGGGGAGCTGTTTTTT

j_call: TRBJ2-5
v_call: TRBV29-1
d_call: TRBD2
clone_size: many
cdr3_aa: CSVVYREGQETQYF
cdr3_nt: TGCAGCGTTGTTTACCGGGAGGGCCAGGAGACCCAGTACTTC

j_call: TRBJ2-5
v_call: TRBV28
d_call: .
clone_size: .
cdr3_aa: CASSQGTVGQETQYF
cdr3_nt: TGTGCCAGCAGTCAGGGGACGGTCGGGCAAGAGACCCAGTACTTC

j_call: TRBJ1-1
v_call: TRBV28
d_call: .
clone_size: few
cdr3_aa: CASLSRGLNTEAFF
cdr3_nt: TGTGCCAGCCTAAGCAGGGGACTGAACACTGAAGCTTTCTTT

j_call: TRBJ2-1
v_call: TRBV20-1
d_call: TRBD1
clone_size: many
cdr3_aa: CSAQGQGQHNEQFF
cdr3_nt: TGCAGTGCTCAGGGACAGGGGCAACACAATGAGCAGTTCTTC

j_call: TRBJ2-3
v_call: TRBV6-2/TRBV6-3
d_call: .
clone_size: .
cdr3_aa: CASSWLALKVDTQYF
cdr3_nt: TGTGCCAGCAGTTGGTTAGCCCTGAAGGTAGATACGCAGTATTTT

j_call: TRBJ2-6
v_call: TRBV25-1
d_call: .
clone_size: .
cdr3_aa: CASGFGANVLTF
cdr3_nt: TGTGCCAGCGGGTTCGGGGCCAACGTCCTGACTTTC

j_call: TRBJ2-3
v_call: TRBV12-3/TRBV12-4
d_call: TRBD2
clone_size: .
cdr3_aa: CASSFGASGRRDTQYF
cdr3_nt: TGTGCCAGCAGTTTTGGGGCTAGCGGCCGTCGAGATACGCAGTATTTT

j_call: TRBJ2-2
v_call: TRBV6-5
d_call: TRBD2
clone_size: .
cdr3_aa: CASSYRTSGIRTGELFF
cdr3_nt: TGTGCCAGCAGTTACCGGACTAGCGGGATAAGGACCGGGGAGCTGTTTTTT

j_call: TRBJ2-4
v_call: TRBV29-1
d_call: .
clone_size: many
cdr3_aa: CSVGYGLDYIQYF
cdr3_nt: TGCAGCGTCGGGTACGGGTTGGATTACATTCAGTACTTC

j_call: TRBJ1-1
v_call: TRBV29-1
d_call: .
clone_size: few
cdr3_aa: CSVVPLGNTEAFF
cdr3_nt: TGCAGCGTTGTGCCCCTGGGGAACACTGAAGCTTTCTTT

j_call: TRBJ1-4
v_call: TRBV20-1
d_call: .
clone_size: .
cdr3_aa: CSAPYEEKLFF
cdr3_nt: TGCAGTGCCCCCTATGAGGAAAAACTGTTTTTT

j_call: TRBJ2-7
v_call: TRBV30
d_call: TRBD1
clone_size: many
cdr3_aa: CAWAPGQGYEQYF
cdr3_nt: TGTGCCTGGGCACCGGGACAGGGTTACGAGCAGTACTTC

j_call: TRBJ2-5
v_call: TRBV7-2
d_call: TRBD2
clone_size: .
cdr3_aa: CASRKTSGPTVETQYF
cdr3_nt: TGTGCCAGCAGGAAAACTAGCGGCCCGACGGTCGAGACCCAGTACTTC

j_call: TRBJ2-4
v_call: TRBV2
d_call: TRBD1
clone_size: few
cdr3_aa: CASRGQGRSKNIQYF
cdr3_nt: TGTGCCAGCAGGGGACAGGGGCGCTCCAAAAACATTCAGTACTTC

j_call: TRBJ2-5
v_call: TRBV5-1
d_call: .
clone_size: .
cdr3_aa: CASSGGGSQETQYF
cdr3_nt: TGCGCCAGCAGCGGAGGTGGCAGCCAAGAGACCCAGTACTTC

j_call: TRBJ2-5
v_call: TRBV5-6
d_call: TRBD2
clone_size: .
cdr3_aa: CASTAGGFEAETQYF
cdr3_nt: TGTGCCAGCACCGCGGGGGGCTTCGAAGCAGAGACCCAGTACTTC

j_call: TRBJ2-1
v_call: TRBV4-2
d_call: .
clone_size: many
cdr3_aa: CASSQESADYNEQFF
cdr3_nt: TGTGCCAGCAGCCAAGAGTCGGCGGACTACAATGAGCAGTTCTTC

j_call: TRBJ2-6
v_call: TRBV6-1
d_call: .
clone_size: .
cdr3_aa: CASTQRWEAGANVLTF
cdr3_nt: TGTGCCAGCACCCAACGATGGGAGGCTGGGGCCAACGTCCTGACTTTC

j_call: TRBJ2-1
v_call: TRBV6-2/TRBV6-3
d_call: TRBD2
clone_size: few
cdr3_aa: CASRTELAGVIDEQFF
cdr3_nt: TGTGCCAGCAGGACGGAACTAGCGGGAGTAATCGATGAGCAGTTCTTC

j_call: TRBJ1-1
v_call: TRBV29-1
d_call: TRBD1
clone_size: .
cdr3_aa: CSVYQQGSGAEAFF
cdr3_nt: TGCAGCGTTTATCAACAGGGGAGTGGGGCTGAAGCTTTCTTT

j_call: TRBJ2-7
v_call: TRBV3-1
d_call: .
clone_size: .
cdr3_aa: CACSVRRDSSYEQYF
cdr3_nt: TGTGCCTGCAGCGTCCGGAGGGACAGCTCCTACGAGCAGTACTTC

j_call: TRBJ1-3
v_call: TRBV20-1
d_call: .
clone_size: few
cdr3_aa: CSAADVRSGNTIYF
cdr3_nt: TGCAGTGCCGCGGACGTCCGCTCTGGAAACACCATATATTTT

j_call: TRBJ1-5
v_call: TRBV6-5
d_call: .
clone_size: .
cdr3_aa: CASSYQGQPQHF
cdr3_nt: TGTGCCAGCAGTTATCAGGGACAGCCCCAGCATTTT

j_call: TRBJ2-7
v_call: TRBV3-1
d_call: .
clone_size: .
cdr3_aa: CASSQDFNWGF
cdr3_nt: TGTGCCAGCAGCCAAGATTTCAACTGGGGCTTC

j_call: TRBJ2-5
v_call: TRBV20-1
d_call: .
clone_size: few
cdr3_aa: CSAGPGPVPWGQYF
cdr3_nt: TGCAGTGCGGGACCGGGACCGGTCCCTTGGGGCCAGTACTTC

j_call: TRBJ2-3
v_call: TRBV28
d_call: TRBD1
clone_size: .
cdr3_aa: CASSFRRGPGTDTQYF
cdr3_nt: TGTGCCAGCAGTTTTCGCAGGGGGCCGGGCACAGATACGCAGTATTTT

j_call: TRBJ2-3
v_call: TRBV12-3/TRBV12-4
d_call: TRBD1
clone_size: .
cdr3_aa: CASSFRTGGADTQYF
cdr3_nt: TGTGCCAGCAGTTTTAGGACAGGGGGCGCAGATACGCAGTATTTT

j_call: TRBJ2-6
v_call: TRBV5-1
d_call: .
clone_size: .
cdr3_aa: CASAEQGRINSGANVLTF
cdr3_nt: TGCGCCAGCGCAGAACAGGGCAGGATAAACTCTGGGGCCAACGTCCTGACTTTC

j_call: TRBJ1-1
v_call: TRBV5-1
d_call: .
clone_size: few
cdr3_aa: CASSLSWPGEAFF
cdr3_nt: TGCGCCAGCAGCCTGAGTTGGCCCGGGGAAGCTTTCTTT

j_call: TRBJ2-7
v_call: TRBV11-1
d_call: TRBD2
clone_size: many
cdr3_aa: CASSPSSGPLAGDYEQYF
cdr3_nt: TGTGCCAGCAGCCCGTCTTCTGGGCCCCTAGCGGGAGACTACGAGCAGTACTTC

j_call: TRBJ2-7
v_call: TRBV27
d_call: TRBD2
clone_size: .
cdr3_aa: CASSLSGLAGYPYEQYF
cdr3_nt: TGTGCCAGCAGTTTAAGTGGACTAGCGGGGTACCCCTACGAGCAGTACTTC

j_call: TRBJ1-2
v_call: TRBV18
d_call: .
clone_size: .
cdr3_aa: CASSPRMADYGYTF
cdr3_nt: TGTGCCAGCTCACCACGTATGGCAGACTATGGCTACACCTTC

j_call: TRBJ2-3
v_call: TRBV11-2
d_call: TRBD1
clone_size: many
cdr3_aa: CASSSGTGVADTQYF
cdr3_nt: TGTGCCAGCAGCTCCGGGACAGGGGTCGCAGATACGCAGTATTTT

j_call: TRBJ2-7
v_call: TRBV28
d_call: .
clone_size: few
cdr3_aa: CASSSAGNYEQYF
cdr3_nt: TGTGCCAGCAGTTCCGCCGGGAACTACGAGCAGTACTTC

j_call: TRBJ2-7
v_call: TRBV30
d_call: .
clone_size: few
cdr3_aa: CALQGGSYEQYF
cdr3_nt: TGTGCCCTTCAAGGAGGATCCTACGAGCAGTACTTC

j_call: TRBJ1-4
v_call: TRBV20-1
d_call: TRBD1
clone_size: few
cdr3_aa: CSARDEAGDRAYEKLFF
cdr3_nt: TGCAGTGCTAGAGATGAGGCGGGTGACAGGGCCTATGAAAAACTGTTTTTT